Each of the 15 T cell receptor beta chains below was sequenced from the same sample in a study of response to subunit inactivated influenza vaccine. TCRdb independently ran MiXCR on the RT-PCR reads; one entry per CDR3 protein. In the table there are 550,000 to 800,000 distinct CDR3 sequences, approximately 15% of which are singletons. The source material was PBMCs from blood, sampled roughly 2 weeks before vaccination. The source is a man between 50 and 59 years old who received an inactivated influenza vaccine.

This clonotype has more than one count but fewer than ten. The CDR3 here is CAWSLQVSTEAFF. In nucleotides, the CDR3 is TGTGCCTGGAGTCTCCAGGTCTCCACTGAAGCTTTCTTT. The rearrangement uses TRBV30 and TRBJ1-1, with unresolved D. Germline values: CDR1 GTSNPN, CDR2 SVGIG (reference sequence). CDR3 length: 13 amino acids. V was cut by 2 bases and J by 4 bases, with 11 bases left in between.

The sample holds a few counts of this clonotype. The genes are TRBV12-3 or TRBV12-4 and TRBJ2-5; 9 bases align to TRBD1. CDR3 size: 15 residues. With V trimmed by 6 bases and J by 6 bases, 11 bases remained unmatched. The CDR3 spells CASSARDRVIQTQYF. The CDR3 nucleotides read TGTGCCAGCAGCGCCCGGGACAGGGTGATTCAGACCCAGTACTTC.

This clonotype turned up a few times. The chain recombines TRBV10-3 with TRBJ2-5; D gene unclear. Per germline, CDR1 ENHRY and CDR2 SYGVKD. This CDR3 contains 13 residues. The V end lost 8 bases, the J end lost 0 bases, and 10 bases lay between the germline ends. CDR3 nucleotide sequence: TGTGCCATCTCGGCAGGCAACCAAGAGACCCAGTACTTC. This codes for CAISAGNQETQYF.

The J gene is TRBJ1-1, the V gene TRBV7-9; no clear D gene. Between the trimmed V and J ends, which lost 1 base and 9 bases, there was a span of 12 bases. The length of the CDR3 is 13 residues. Germline V gene data show CDR1 as SEHNR and CDR2 as FQNEAQ (reference sequence). CDR3 in DNA: TGTGCCAGCAGCTTAGGACCATCTTTCCAAGCTTTCTTT. This encodes CASSLGPSFQAFF. The complete variable domain, with remaining parts taken from reference TRBV7-9 and TRBJ1-1, reads DTGVSQNPRHKITKRGQNVTFRCDPISEHNRLYWYRQTLGQGPEFLTYFQNEAQLEKSRLLSDRFSAERPKGSFSTLEIQRTEQGDSAMYLCASSLGPSFQAFFGQGTRLTVV.

This rearrangement joins TRBV28 to TRBJ2-3, with D tentatively TRBD1 (5 bases). CDR3 length: 15 amino acids. Per germline, CDR1 MDHEN and CDR2 SYDVKM. With 11 bases removed from V and 0 bases from J, the gap between germline ends came to 18 bases. DNA for the CDR3: TGTGCCTCCGCAGAAAGGGGCAGAAGCACAGATACGCAGTATTTT. It yields the protein CASAERGRSTDTQYF.

This clonotype appeared once. The gene calls are TRBV7-2 and TRBJ2-7; D is tentatively TRBD1 or TRBD2 (5 bases each). Germline V gene sequence: CDR1 SGHTA, CDR2 FQGNSA. This CDR3 comprises 16 residues. Trimming took 2 bases from V and 3 from J, leaving 17 bases between them. The CDR3 sequence is CASSLSPGLGVYEQYF. DNA of the CDR3: TGTGCCAGCAGCTTATCGCCGGGATTGGGGGTCTACGAGCAGTACTTC.

This clonotype was seen a few times. V usage is TRBV28 and J usage is TRBJ2-1; TRBD2 aligns across 8 bases. The germline gives CDR1 MDHEN, CDR2 SYDVKM. Germline trimming cut 2 bases from V and 2 bases from J; bases unmatched to any gene: 8. The CDR3 sequence is 17 residues long. CDR3 nucleotides: TGTGCCAGCAGTTTACCGGGACTAGTTTTAACCTACAATGAGCAGTTCTTC. Translated, it gives CASSLPGLVLTYNEQFF.

This clonotype was picked up a small number of times. One junction end disagrees with the germline gene, perhaps due to a read error. The chain is built from TRBV6-1 and TRBJ2-5; D not certain. The CDR3 extends over 15 amino acids. CDR1 is MNHNS, CDR2 SASEGT, per germline. CDR3 DNA: TGTGCCAGCCTGCTACGGAGTGGCGCAGATGAGAACCAGTACTTC. This encodes CASLLRSGADENQYF.

This clonotype was found a few times. The genes are TRBV30 and TRBJ1-5; D unresolved. V lost 0 bases, J lost 0 bases, and 9 bases lay in between. Germline V gives CDR1 GTSNPN, CDR2 SVGIG (reference sequence). The CDR3 loop spans 15 amino acids. For the CDR3, the DNA is TGTGCCTGGAGTGTAGGCCGAGTTAGCAATCAGCCCCAGCATTTT. It specifies CAWSVGRVSNQPQHF.

This chain connects TRBV6-2 or TRBV6-3 to TRBJ2-7; no firm D call. The CDR3 length is 16 residues. V was trimmed by 5 bases and J by 0 bases, leaving 17 bases between them. Germline lookup yields CDR1 MNHEY and CDR2 SVGEGT. DNA for the CDR3: TGTGCCAGCAGTCCTTACCTCGGACGGAACTCCTACGAGCAGTACTTC. Protein product: CASSPYLGRNSYEQYF.

This chain connects TRBV9 to TRBJ2-5; D gene ambiguous. CDR1 SGDLS and CDR2 YYNGEE come from the germline V gene. Trimming left V 3 bases short and J 1 base short, with 13 bases between. This CDR3 contains 15 residues. The CDR3 nucleotides are TGTGCCAGCAGCGGCATGGGTGGGATCCAAGAGACCCAGTACTTC. This gives the protein CASSGMGGIQETQYF.

V gene TRBV20-1 combines with J gene TRBJ2-1; TRBD2 matches 8 bases. Germline V CDR1 and CDR2: DFQATT, SNEGSKA (reference sequence). This CDR3 spans 16 amino acids. Unmatched junction bases numbered 8, after V lost 0 bases and J lost 4 bases. The CDR3 sequence: CSARDRAGASYNEQFF. For the CDR3, the DNA is TGCAGTGCTAGAGACCGAGCGGGAGCTAGTTACAATGAGCAGTTCTTC.

This chain uses TRBV29-1 with TRBJ2-3, with 8 bases matching TRBD2. Trimming at V came to 3 bases and at J to 1 base, leaving 6 bases not matched to a gene. CDR3 length: 15 residues. The V gene's germline CDR1 is SQVTM and CDR2 ANQGSEA. Here the CDR3 reads CSVEVLAARTDTQYF. The CDR3 DNA follows: TGCAGCGTTGAGGTACTAGCGGCCCGCACAGATACGCAGTATTTT.

This clonotype was observed a handful of times. This chain joins TRBV6-2 or TRBV6-3 and TRBJ2-2; 7 positions match TRBD1. V gave up 8 bases and J gave up 6 bases; unmatched junction bases: 3. The CDR3 is 12 residues long. Germline V gene lookup returns CDR1 MNHEY and CDR2 SVGEGT. CDR3 residues: CASAQGAGELFF. The CDR3 region has the DNA TGTGCCAGCGCCCAGGGGGCCGGGGAGCTGTTTTTT.

This chain links TRBV3-1 with TRBJ2-7; 12 nucleotides match TRBD2. The ends lost 1 base at V and 2 bases at J; junction bases unmatched: 3. Germline-derived CDR1 and CDR2 are LGHDT and YNNKEL (reference sequence). The CDR3 extends over 16 amino acids. The CDR3 here is CASSQGASGRAYEQYF. CDR3 DNA: TGTGCCAGCAGCCAAGGAGCTAGCGGGAGGGCCTACGAGCAGTACTTC.